A single sample is the source of the 13 T cell receptor beta chains below, sequenced in a study of graft-versus-host responses after intestinal transplantation. Produced via immunoSEQ multiplex PCR; TCRdb's table is partial and in-frame only. The data show 65,000 to 90,000 clones, approximately 90% seen once. Their cognate antigens are unknown. The sequences come from unstimulated CD8+ T cells sorted from spleen or lymph node cells, collected before transplant. These receptors all stem from a human donor who was the organ donor for an intestinal transplant.

This chain links TRBV10-3 with TRBJ2-7; D gene ambiguous. This CDR3 has 14 residues. Germline loops: CDR1 ENHRY, CDR2 SYGVKD. Deletions cut 0 bases from V and 3 bases from J, with 9 bases between. The CDR3 sequence is CAISESERIYEQYF. The CDR3 nucleotides read TGTGCCATCAGTGAGTCGGAGAGGATCTACGAGCAGTACTTC.

In DNA, the CDR3 is TGTGCCAGCAGATACATCGGGACAGGGGTTTATACGCAGTATTTT. This codes for CASRYIGTGVYTQYF. The chain uses TRBV27 and TRBJ2-3, with 10 bases fitting TRBD1. The J segment lost 7 bases and the V segment lost 6 bases, leaving 10 bases of the junction unmatched. The CDR3 has 15 amino acids. Germline lookup yields CDR1 MNHEY and CDR2 SMNVEV (reference sequence).

The chain joins TRBV5-6 to TRBJ2-5; TRBD2 matches 10 bases. CDR1 SGHDT and CDR2 YYEEEE come from the germline V gene. The V gene end was trimmed by 4 bases and the J gene end by 1 base; junction bases not matched to a gene: 7. CDR3 length: 16 residues. CDR3 DNA sequence: TGTGCCAGCAGCGTGGTAGAGCGGGAGGGCCAAGAGACCCAGTACTTC. Its translation is CASSVVEREGQETQYF. The full variable domain, rest sourced from reference TRBV5-6 and TRBJ2-5, is DAGVTQSPTHLIKTRGQQVTLRCSPKSGHDTVSWYQQALGQGPQFIFQYYEEEERQRGNFPDRFSGHQFPNYSSELNVNALLLGDSALYLCASSVVEREGQETQYFGPGTRLLVL.

This clone was counted a single time. The genes are TRBV11-2 and TRBJ2-5; TRBD1 might be the D (6 bases). From germline, CDR1 is SGHAT and CDR2 FQNNGV. Trimming shortened V by 2 bases and J by 5 bases, and 18 bases separated the two germline ends. The CDR3 is 16 residues long. The CDR3 DNA sequence: TGTGCCAGCAGCTTAACATGGGGGCCTAGCCGGGAGACCCAGTACTTC. The encoded protein is CASSLTWGPSRETQYF.

This CDR3 is CASSPVVTGLEEQYF. For the CDR3, the DNA is TGTGCCAGCAGCCCAGTCGTCACGGGGCTGGAAGAGCAGTACTTC. The rearrangement joins TRBV7-3 to TRBJ2-7, with D possibly being TRBD1 or TRBD2 (5 bases each). The V gene's germline CDR1 is SGHTA and CDR2 FQGTGA. V was pared by 5 bases and J by 7 bases, with 21 bases between. The CDR3 loop spans 15 amino acids.

This rearrangement joins TRBV5-1 to TRBJ2-7, with a weak D call TRBD1 (5 bases). Germline-derived CDR1 and CDR2 are SGHRS and YFSETQ. The CDR3 is made up of 15 amino acids. V lost 5 bases to trimming and J lost 0 bases, with 15 bases between them. The CDR3 nucleotides are TGCGCCAGCAGGGGGCCGAACCGACTCTCCTACGAGCAGTACTTC. It specifies CASRGPNRLSYEQYF.

This sequence joins TRBV10-2 and TRBJ1-1; D may be TRBD1 (5 bases). Germline CDR1 is WSHSY and CDR2 is SAAADI. The CDR3 sequence is 14 residues long. Trimming shortened V by 6 bases and J by 2 bases, and 13 bases separated the two germline ends. CDR3 DNA: TGCGCCAGCAGACTGACAGTCATTAACACTGAAGCTTTCTTT. This gives the protein CASRLTVINTEAFF.

This chain joins TRBV7-2 and TRBJ1-1, with a tentative D call TRBD1 (5 bases). V was cut by 0 bases and J by 4 bases, with 9 bases left in between. CDR1 SGHTA and CDR2 FQGNSA come from the germline V gene. The CDR3 contains 14 residues. CDR3 DNA sequence: TGTGCCAGCAGCTTAGCGGAGGGGAGCACTGAAGCTTTCTTT. This translates into CASSLAEGSTEAFF.

This CDR3 is CASSLNLGARGTDTQYF. The CDR3 DNA reads as TGTGCCAGCAGCTTAAATTTGGGGGCCCGGGGCACAGATACGCAGTATTTT. This chain connects TRBV7-3 to TRBJ2-3; D is possibly TRBD1 (6 bases). CDR3 length equals 17 residues. Between the trimmed V and J ends, which lost 1 base and 1 base, there was a span of 15 bases. Germline CDR1 is SGHTA and CDR2 is FQGTGA. The full variable domain, its missing parts supplied by reference TRBV7-3 and TRBJ2-3, is GAGVSQTPSNKVTEKGKYVELRCDPISGHTALYWYRQSLGQGPEFLIYFQGTGAADDSGLPNDRFFAVRPEGSVSTLKIQRTERGDSAVYLCASSLNLGARGTDTQYFGPGTRLTVL.

CDR3 sequence reads: CATTPAGFVEAFF. As DNA, the CDR3 is TGTGCCACCACTCCTGCAGGGTTTGTTGAAGCTTTCTTT. The chain carries TRBV10-3 and TRBJ1-1, with TRBD1 as a possible D gene (5 bases). Germline V gene sequence: CDR1 ENHRY, CDR2 SYGVKD. The V end was cut by 10 bases, the J end by 7 bases, with 19 bases between. The CDR3 spans 13 residues.

V gene TRBV6-5 combines with J gene TRBJ1-2; D possibly corresponds to TRBD1 (5 bases). The CDR3 is 11 residues long. V gave up 5 bases and J gave up 8 bases, with 9 bases separating them. CDR1 and CDR2 (germline): MNHEY, SVGAGI. Written as DNA, the CDR3 is TGTGCCAGCAGTACGGGGGACGGCTACACCTTC. This encodes CASSTGDGYTF.

The chain combines TRBV6-1 with TRBJ1-1; D is unclear. The length of the CDR3 is 11 residues. Germline V gene data show CDR1 as MNHNS and CDR2 as SASEGT. V gave up 7 bases and J gave up 0 bases, with 3 bases separating them. The CDR3 spells CASNVNTEAFF. CDR3 sequence (DNA): TGTGCCAGCAACGTGAACACTGAAGCTTTCTTT.

The rearrangement joins TRBV6-5 to TRBJ1-5; no firm D call. Germline loops: CDR1 MNHEY, CDR2 SVGAGI. V was pared by 2 bases and J by 0 bases, with 11 bases between. CDR3 length: 16 amino acids. CDR3 DNA: TGTGCCAGCAGTTACCAAGGGCTCGATAGCAATCAGCCCCAGCATTTT. This gives the protein CASSYQGLDSNQPQHF.